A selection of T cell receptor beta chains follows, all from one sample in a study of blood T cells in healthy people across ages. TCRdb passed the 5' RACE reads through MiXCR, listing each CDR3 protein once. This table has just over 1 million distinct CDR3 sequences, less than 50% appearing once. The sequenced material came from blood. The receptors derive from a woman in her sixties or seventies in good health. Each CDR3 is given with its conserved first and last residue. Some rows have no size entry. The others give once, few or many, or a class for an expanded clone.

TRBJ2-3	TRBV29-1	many	CSTSDSTDTQYF
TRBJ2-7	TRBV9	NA	CASSVDPSGTYEQYF
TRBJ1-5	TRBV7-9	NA	CASTGTDSNQPQHF
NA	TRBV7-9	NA	CASTERQTPYNEQYF
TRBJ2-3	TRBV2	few	CASTFTSSTDTQYF
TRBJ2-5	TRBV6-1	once	CASSDRASTYF
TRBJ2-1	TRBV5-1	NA	CASSLNAGEGNEQFF
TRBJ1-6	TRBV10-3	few	CAISDTGENNSPLHF
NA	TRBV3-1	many	CASSALSGSSYNEQYF
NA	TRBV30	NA	CAWSSTYEQYF
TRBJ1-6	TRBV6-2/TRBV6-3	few	CASSYSRTGSNSPLHF
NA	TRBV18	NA	CASSRQALGETQYF